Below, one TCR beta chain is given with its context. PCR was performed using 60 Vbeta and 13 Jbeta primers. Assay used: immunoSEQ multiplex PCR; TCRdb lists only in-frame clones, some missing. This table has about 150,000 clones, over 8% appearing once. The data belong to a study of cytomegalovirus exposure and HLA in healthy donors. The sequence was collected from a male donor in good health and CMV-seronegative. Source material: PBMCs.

The CDR3 DNA is TGTGCCTGGAGTTTTACAGAACTTCAGCCCCAGCATTTT. It translates to CAWSFTELQPQHF. This sequence joins TRBV30 and TRBJ1-5; D is undetermined. This CDR3 has 13 residues. Trimming stripped 2 bases from V and 6 bases from J, with 11 bases between. CDR1 GTSNPN and CDR2 SVGIG come from the germline V gene (reference sequence).